This TCR beta chain was observed in a study of regulatory T cells in long-lasting Graves disease. The CDR3 runs to 16 residues. The V gene lost 6 bases and the J gene lost 0 bases, with 15 bases spanning the gap. Germline CDR1 is LGHDT and CDR2 is YNNKEL (reference sequence). Regarding this clonotype: The antigen is unknown.

With iRepertoire HTBI primers and Arm-PCR of CDR3 regions, TCR beta libraries were built. TCRdb re-derived calls from the multiplex PCR reads in MiXCR, one entry per CDR3 protein. This table holds more than 650,000 distinct CDR3 sequences, around 30% found once. Regarding the study as a whole: Patients with persistent disease showed a bias toward TRBV28, TRBJ1-2 and TRBJ2-5.

Documented time point: persistent/refractory GD, antithyroid drugs over 5 years with positive TRAb. PBMCs provided the RNA from which the TCR library was made. EDTA tubes were used for drawing 8 to 9 milliliters of peripheral blood. The rearrangement links TRBV3-1 to TRBJ2-1, with D perhaps being TRBD1 or TRBD2 (5 bases each). The material sequenced was peripheral blood mononuclear cells (PBMCs), taken when the disease was refractory, from a patient treated with antithyroid drugs. The TCR was taken from a female donor with Graves disease. CDR3 amino acids: CASRKAGGSSYNEQFF. For the CDR3, the DNA is TGTGCCAGCAGAAAAGCTGGGGGTAGCTCCTACAATGAGCAGTTCTTC.